These T cell receptor beta chains were read from a single sample in a study of identical twins. TCRdb itself ran the 5' RACE reads through MiXCR, one entry per CDR3 protein. Here the sample spans roughly 350,000 distinct CDR3 sequences, roughly an eighth being singletons. Another study also made use of these data, one on yellow fever vaccine responses in identical twins.

The sample was CD8+ T cells sorted from blood. These receptors came from a woman under 30 in good health. CDR3s include the opening cysteine and the closing phenylalanine or tryptophan. D genes are given only for firm matches. Size values are once, few and many counts, or a class for expanded clones, and some rows have none.

v_call: TRBV9; clone_size: few; d_call: TRBD2; j_call: TRBJ2-7; cdr3_aa: CASSVEGTSGYEQYF; cdr3_nt: TGTGCCAGCAGCGTAGAAGGGACTAGCGGCTACGAGCAGTACTTC
v_call: TRBV5-1; clone_size: few; d_call: NA; j_call: TRBJ1-2; cdr3_aa: CASSLSGSNYGYTF; cdr3_nt: TGCGCCAGCAGCTTGTCCGGGTCTAACTATGGCTACACCTTC
v_call: TRBV6-1; clone_size: few; d_call: TRBD2; j_call: TRBJ2-5; cdr3_aa: CASFPGWPSGSQETQYF; cdr3_nt: TGTGCCAGCTTCCCCGGGTGGCCTAGCGGGAGCCAAGAGACCCAGTACTTC
v_call: TRBV3-1; clone_size: few; d_call: NA; j_call: TRBJ2-7; cdr3_aa: CASSPFGDGYEQYF; cdr3_nt: TGTGCCAGCAGCCCCTTCGGGGACGGCTACGAGCAGTACTTC
v_call: TRBV12-3/TRBV12-4; clone_size: few; d_call: TRBD1; j_call: TRBJ2-3; cdr3_aa: CASSDTGESIDTQYF; cdr3_nt: TGTGCCAGCAGTGACACAGGGGAGTCTATAGATACGCAGTATTTT
v_call: TRBV11-1; clone_size: NA; d_call: TRBD2; j_call: TRBJ2-2; cdr3_aa: CASSLSTSGGKNTGELFF; cdr3_nt: TGTGCCAGCAGCCTCTCGACTAGCGGGGGGAAGAACACCGGGGAGCTGTTTTTT
v_call: TRBV7-9; clone_size: few; d_call: TRBD1; j_call: TRBJ2-5; cdr3_aa: CASRLGGQAYQETQYF; cdr3_nt: TGTGCCAGCAGGTTAGGCGGACAGGCGTACCAAGAGACCCAGTACTTC
v_call: TRBV7-2; clone_size: many; d_call: TRBD2; j_call: TRBJ2-5; cdr3_aa: CASSPRLAGGRETQYF; cdr3_nt: TGTGCCAGCAGTCCCAGACTAGCGGGGGGGCGAGAGACCCAGTACTTC
v_call: TRBV7-2; clone_size: once; d_call: NA; j_call: TRBJ2-7; cdr3_aa: CASSLRPAGGVYEQYF; cdr3_nt: TGTGCCAGCAGCTTACGCCCGGCTGGAGGGGTCTACGAGCAGTACTTC
v_call: TRBV6-1; clone_size: few; d_call: NA; j_call: TRBJ2-3; cdr3_aa: CASSAQYF; cdr3_nt: TGTGCCAGCAGCGCGCAGTATTTT
v_call: TRBV12-3/TRBV12-4; clone_size: NA; d_call: NA; j_call: TRBJ1-4; cdr3_aa: CASSLALGSELFF; cdr3_nt: TGTGCCAGCAGTTTAGCGCTGGGTTCCGAACTGTTTTTT
v_call: TRBV12-3/TRBV12-4; clone_size: few; d_call: TRBD1; j_call: TRBJ2-5; cdr3_aa: CASRRTGRETQYF; cdr3_nt: TGTGCCAGCAGGAGGACAGGGCGAGAGACCCAGTACTTC
v_call: TRBV13; clone_size: NA; d_call: TRBD2; j_call: TRBJ2-2; cdr3_aa: CASSPLSGDGELFF; cdr3_nt: TGTGCCAGCAGCCCCCTGAGCGGGGACGGGGAGCTGTTTTTT
v_call: TRBV12-3/TRBV12-4; clone_size: many; d_call: NA; j_call: TRBJ1-2; cdr3_aa: CASSFPLGYGYTF; cdr3_nt: TGTGCCAGCAGTTTTCCTCTGGGCTATGGCTACACCTTC
v_call: TRBV20-1; clone_size: few; d_call: TRBD2; j_call: TRBJ2-1; cdr3_aa: CSARDLGLAGSDNEQFF; cdr3_nt: TGCAGTGCTAGAGATCTCGGACTAGCGGGGAGTGACAATGAGCAGTTCTTC
v_call: TRBV9; clone_size: few; d_call: TRBD1; j_call: TRBJ2-2; cdr3_aa: CASSVADRGRSGELFF; cdr3_nt: TGTGCCAGCAGCGTAGCCGACAGGGGTCGGTCCGGGGAGCTGTTTTTT
v_call: TRBV24-1; clone_size: few; d_call: TRBD2; j_call: TRBJ2-1; cdr3_aa: CATSEYGTSGIGEQFF; cdr3_nt: TGTGCCACCAGTGAGTACGGGACTAGCGGGATCGGTGAGCAGTTCTTC
v_call: TRBV15; clone_size: NA; d_call: NA; j_call: TRBJ2-3; cdr3_aa: CATSRDLASTDTQYF; cdr3_nt: TGTGCCACCAGCAGAGACCTAGCGTCCACAGATACGCAGTATTTT
v_call: TRBV28; clone_size: NA; d_call: TRBD2; j_call: TRBJ2-3; cdr3_aa: CASSSLAGSTDTQYF; cdr3_nt: TGTGCCAGCAGCTCACTAGCGGGGAGCACAGATACGCAGTATTTT
v_call: TRBV5-1; clone_size: few; d_call: NA; j_call: TRBJ2-1; cdr3_aa: CASGTAGREQFF; cdr3_nt: TGCGCCAGCGGAACGGCAGGGAGAGAGCAGTTCTTC
v_call: TRBV7-8; clone_size: NA; d_call: NA; j_call: TRBJ2-4; cdr3_aa: CASSSELPGRASGQYF; cdr3_nt: TGTGCCAGCAGCTCAGAGCTCCCGGGACGGGCCAGTGGTCAGTACTTC
v_call: TRBV6-5; clone_size: many; d_call: TRBD1; j_call: TRBJ2-7; cdr3_aa: CASSYGQGGYEQYF; cdr3_nt: TGTGCCAGCAGTTACGGACAGGGAGGCTACGAGCAGTACTTC
v_call: TRBV3-1; clone_size: many; d_call: NA; j_call: TRBJ2-1; cdr3_aa: CASSLGSSSNEQFF; cdr3_nt: TGTGCCAGCAGCCTAGGCTCTAGTAGCAATGAGCAGTTCTTC
v_call: TRBV20-1; clone_size: few; d_call: NA; j_call: TRBJ1-1; cdr3_aa: CSARDLSGMMNTEAFF; cdr3_nt: TGCAGTGCTAGAGACCTCTCGGGGATGATGAACACTGAAGCTTTCTTT
v_call: TRBV6-4; clone_size: NA; d_call: NA; j_call: TRBJ1-6; cdr3_aa: CASAEAGSNSPLHF; cdr3_nt: TGTGCCAGCGCCGAGGCGGGGAGTAATTCACCCCTCCACTTT
v_call: TRBV7-9; clone_size: NA; d_call: TRBD1; j_call: TRBJ1-2; cdr3_aa: CASSLGDSAFYGYTF; cdr3_nt: TGTGCCAGCAGCTTAGGGGACAGCGCCTTCTATGGCTACACCTTC
v_call: TRBV11-1; clone_size: NA; d_call: NA; j_call: TRBJ2-7; cdr3_aa: CASSLVGGADLTTREQHF; cdr3_nt: TGTGCCAGCAGCTTAGTAGGGGGAGCGGATCTTACTACGAGGGAGCAGCACTTC
v_call: TRBV7-6; clone_size: few; d_call: NA; j_call: TRBJ2-1; cdr3_aa: CASSLADGNEQFF; cdr3_nt: TGTGCCAGCAGCTTAGCGGACGGCAATGAGCAGTTCTTC
v_call: TRBV6-5; clone_size: few; d_call: NA; j_call: TRBJ1-1; cdr3_aa: CASSYYGDMNTEAFF; cdr3_nt: TGTGCCAGCAGTTACTACGGGGATATGAACACTGAAGCTTTCTTT
v_call: TRBV27; clone_size: few; d_call: NA; j_call: TRBJ2-3; cdr3_aa: CASSSPLRGGVRDTQYF; cdr3_nt: TGTGCCAGCAGTTCCCCCCTACGGGGCGGGGTGAGAGATACGCAGTATTTT